The TCR beta chain described here comes from a study of blood T cells in healthy people across ages. Using a J-beta primer mix together with a sample-barcoded 5' primer, a second PCR was run for roughly 6 to 11 cycles. A single record per CDR3 protein comes from TCRdb applying MiXCR to the 5' RACE reads. The sample lists 600,000 to 900,000 distinct CDR3 sequences, more than 25% seen once, with 3% in the top ten. This clonotype was detected a few times. Germline CDR1 is DFQATT and CDR2 is SNEGSKA (reference sequence). Trimming took 0 bases from V and 13 from J; bases not matched to a gene: 10. The CDR3 has 13 amino acids. Russia was home to the donors, healthy Caucasian individuals aged about 6 to 90. Each of the donors had around 9 milliliters of peripheral blood drawn into EDTA-treated Vacutainer tubes. This sample was shared with a second study, whose subject was T cells of mothers and their children. That study adds: In both related and unrelated pairs, TCR recombination output is shaped similarly by thymic selection. There was no detection of any persistent microchimeric T cell clones.

The TCR sequence derives from a boy between 10 and 17 years old in good health. V usage is TRBV20-1 and J usage is TRBJ1-1; 8 bases align to TRBD1. The sequenced material came from blood. The CDR3 is CSAREITGGGFFF. In DNA, the CDR3 is TGCAGTGCTAGAGAAATCACAGGGGGGGGCTTTTTCTTT.